This T cell receptor (beta chain) was identified during a study of T-cell reconstitution after alpha-beta-depleted transplantation in children. Study-wide results and caveats: Surviving recipient T cells and intrathymic progenitors accounted for some patients' high TCRbeta diversity at day 60. T cells produced anew were the main source of T-cell counts and diversity one year after transplant. Several hundred graft clones that had expanded were reportedly the source of alpha-beta T cells about two months after transplant.

This clonotype has ten or more counts. Its antigen remains unidentified. The TCRbeta library was prepared with unique molecular identifiers. Each CDR3 protein gets one entry after TCRdb re-called the PCR reads with MiXCR. The sample lists around 300,000 distinct CDR3 sequences; around a tenth were seen once. This clonotype originated in a male patient under 10 years old who had a stem cell transplant for chronic granulomatous disease, so the T cells may come from the graft donor. Sequenced material: peripheral blood, taken 180 days after TCRalphabeta/CD19-depleted stem cell transplant.

CDR3 sequence: CASSRKTSGGNNEQFF. In nucleotides, the CDR3 is TGTGCCAGCAGCCGTAAGACTAGCGGGGGGAACAATGAGCAGTTCTTC. The V gene is TRBV11-2, the J gene TRBJ2-1; TRBD2 aligns across 13 bases. The junction had 6 bases not matched to a gene; V was cut back by 5 bases and J by 5 bases. Germline CDR1 reads SGHAT; CDR2 reads FQNNGV. This CDR3 region has 16 residues.